The 17 T cell receptor beta chains below all came from one sample that was sequenced in a study of T cell changes during pregnancy in multiple sclerosis. The method was immunoSEQ multiplex PCR; TCRdb's version includes in-frame clones alone and lacks a portion of them. The top ten hold more than 15% of the sample, which has around 20,000 clones, 85% seen once. The starting material was CD8+ T cells from peripheral blood mononuclear cells, obtained in the first trimester of pregnancy. These TCRs come from a female donor in good health, enrolled as a control in a pregnancy study.

V and J are TRBV10-2 and TRBJ1-3, with D uncertain. Germline-derived CDR1 and CDR2 are WSHSY and SAAADI. With 4 bases removed from V and 4 bases from J, the gap between germline ends came to 8 bases. There are 13 residues in the CDR3. DNA for the CDR3: TGCGCCAGCAGTGGAGGGTCAGGAAACACCATATATTTT. Translation: CASSGGSGNTIYF.

This chain joins TRBV5-4 and TRBJ1-2; D is possibly TRBD1 (5 bases). V was cut by 0 bases and J by 8 bases, with 14 bases left in between. Germline CDR1 reads SGHNT; CDR2 reads YYREEE (reference sequence). The CDR3 covers 14 residues. The CDR3 bases are TGTGCCAGCAGCTTGGTCGGCAGGGAGGCCGGCTACACCTTC. Encoded protein: CASSLVGREAGYTF.

This chain connects TRBV7-6 to TRBJ2-7, with a weak D call TRBD1 (5 bases). Germline loops: CDR1 SGHVS, CDR2 FNYEAQ. The CDR3 length is 14 residues. Trimming cost V 5 bases and J 6 bases, with 17 bases left between them. The DNA of the CDR3 is TGTGCCAGCAGCCCTCGGCAGGGATTAATCGAGCAGTACTTC. Amino acid sequence: CASSPRQGLIEQYF. The full variable domain, completed using reference TRBV7-6 and TRBJ2-7, is GAGVSQSPRYKVTKRGQDVALRCDPISGHVSLYWYRQALGQGPEFLTYFNYEAQQDKSGLPNDRFSAERPEGSISTLTIQRTEQRDSAMYRCASSPRQGLIEQYFGPGTRLTVT.

This rearrangement joins TRBV25-1 to TRBJ2-3; the D gene is possibly TRBD2 (6 bases). Trimming stripped 4 bases from V and 9 bases from J, with 17 bases between. Germline V CDR1 and CDR2: MGHDK, SYGVNS. The length of the CDR3 is 14 residues. In nucleotides, the CDR3 is TGTGCCAGCAGTGGGACTACCGCTAATCCGACGCAGTATTTT. It encodes CASSGTTANPTQYF.

The V and J genes are TRBV30 and TRBJ2-3; 9 bases fit TRBD1. This CDR3 is 15 amino acids long. The germline gives CDR1 GTSNPN, CDR2 SVGIG (reference sequence). Trimming took 4 bases from V and 5 from J; bases not matched to a gene: 10. The DNA of the CDR3 is TGTGCCTGGACTAAAACAGGGGGCGCAAGAGATACGCAGTATTTT. Protein: CAWTKTGGARDTQYF.

The chain recombines TRBV18 with TRBJ2-7, with D perhaps TRBD1 (6 bases). The CDR3 has 15 amino acids. CDR1 is KGHSH and CDR2 is LQKENI in the germline V gene. V was shortened by 3 bases and J by 7 bases, with 19 bases between the two germline ends. For the CDR3, the DNA is TGTGCCAGCTCACCGTTACAGGGTGGGTCGGGGGAGCAGTACTTC. Its translation: CASSPLQGGSGEQYF.

This clone occurred once. The chain couples TRBV28 to TRBJ2-3; 7 bases fit TRBD2. CDR1 is MDHEN and CDR2 is SYDVKM in the germline V gene. The CDR3 is 13 amino acids. Losses at the gene ends were 7 bases for V and 5 bases for J; bases not matched to a gene: 6. CDR3 protein: CASIRGGIDTQYF. The CDR3 region has the DNA TGTGCCAGCATTCGGGGAGGGATAGATACGCAGTATTTT.

The chain links TRBV7-3 to TRBJ2-3; possibly TRBD1 for D (6 bases). The CDR3 covers 14 residues. CDR1 SGHTA and CDR2 FQGTGA come from the germline V gene. V gave up 5 bases and J gave up 11 bases, with 20 bases separating them. The CDR3 region has the DNA TGTGCCAGCAGCCCAGGACTGGGACACCAAGTGCAGTATTTT. Encoded protein: CASSPGLGHQVQYF.

This rearrangement joins TRBV19 to TRBJ1-6; D ambiguous. This CDR3 spans 15 amino acids. Trimming pared 3 bases from V and 3 bases from J, leaving 9 bases between. Germline assignment: CDR1 LNHDA and CDR2 SQIVND (reference sequence). The CDR3 spells CASSIWRNYNSPLHF. The DNA for the CDR3 is TGTGCCAGTAGTATCTGGCGGAACTATAATTCACCCCTCCACTTT.

This chain uses TRBV6-4 with TRBJ2-2; a possible D gene is TRBD2 (6 bases). The CDR3 consists of 15 residues. Germline V gene data show CDR1 as MRHNA and CDR2 as SNTAGT. Trimming stripped 5 bases from V and 3 bases from J, with 13 bases between. The CDR3 loop is CASSTGAEDTGELFF. The CDR3, as DNA: TGTGCCAGCAGTACGGGAGCGGAGGACACCGGGGAGCTGTTTTTT.

This sequence joins TRBV7-3 and TRBJ2-1; D unclear. The CDR3 runs 12 residues. CDR1 and CDR2 (germline): SGHTA, FQGTGA. Trimming removed 2 bases from V and 5 bases from J, with 4 bases in between. The CDR3 DNA is TGTGCCAGCAGCTTAGGAGACAATGAGCAGTTCTTC. It translates to CASSLGDNEQFF.

This clone was counted many times. This sequence joins TRBV6-4 and TRBJ1-6; TRBD1 matches at 7 bases. This CDR3 region has 16 residues. Germline V lookup: CDR1 MRHNA, CDR2 SNTAGT. Trimming at V came to 0 bases and at J to 5 bases, leaving 4 bases not matched to a gene. This CDR3 reads CASSDSRQGDNSPLHF. The DNA for the CDR3 is TGTGCCAGCAGTGACTCGAGGCAGGGGGATAATTCACCCCTCCACTTT.

The rearrangement links TRBV27 to TRBJ1-5, with D unresolved. Germline V gene data show CDR1 as MNHEY and CDR2 as SMNVEV (reference sequence). The V gene lost 6 bases and the J gene lost 4 bases, with 10 bases spanning the gap. The CDR3 runs to 13 residues. This chain's CDR3 is CASSPGKNQPQHF. In DNA form, the CDR3 reads TGTGCCAGCAGCCCCGGTAAGAATCAGCCCCAGCATTTT.

The chain couples TRBV7-8 to TRBJ2-1; 11 nucleotides agree with TRBD1. Trimming removed 5 bases from V and 8 bases from J; junction bases left unmatched: 5. Per the germline V gene, CDR1 is SGHVS and CDR2 is FQNEAQ. The CDR3 has 14 amino acids. The CDR3 nucleotides read TGTGCCAGCAGCGCGGGGACAGGGGGTGATGAGCAGTTCTTC. It is translated as CASSAGTGGDEQFF.

The chain combines TRBV27 with TRBJ1-5; D remains unclear. Germline assignment: CDR1 MNHEY and CDR2 SMNVEV (reference sequence). The V end lost 6 bases, the J end lost 0 bases, and 9 bases lay between the germline ends. This CDR3 has 14 residues. CDR3: CASSRGNSNQPQHF. CDR3 coding DNA: TGTGCCAGCAGCAGAGGAAATAGCAATCAGCCCCAGCATTTT.

V and J are TRBV5-6 and TRBJ2-1; 7 bases fit TRBD2. The length of the CDR3 is 13 residues. Germline CDR1 SGHDT, CDR2 YYEEEE. Unmatched junction bases numbered 3, after V lost 7 bases and J lost 2 bases. Here the CDR3 DNA reads TGTGCCAGCGGAGCGGGAACCTACAATGAGCAGTTCTTC. Translating gives CASGAGTYNEQFF. Full variable domain (outside the CDR3, taken from reference TRBV5-6 and TRBJ2-1): DAGVTQSPTHLIKTRGQQVTLRCSPKSGHDTVSWYQQALGQGPQFIFQYYEEEERQRGNFPDRFSGHQFPNYSSELNVNALLLGDSALYLCASGAGTYNEQFFGPGTRLTVL.

In its sample, this clone was seen many times. The chain couples TRBV7-9 to TRBJ1-2, with a tentative D call TRBD1 (5 bases). The CDR3 consists of 15 residues. Germline loops: CDR1 SEHNR, CDR2 FQNEAQ (reference sequence). V shed 2 bases and J shed 1 base, with 11 bases lying between them. CDR3 DNA: TGTGCCAGCAGCTTAAGGGGCGAGGATAACTATGGCTACACCTTC. It specifies CASSLRGEDNYGYTF. The full variable domain, its missing parts supplied by reference TRBV7-9 and TRBJ1-2, is DTGVSQNPRHKITKRGQNVTFRCDPISEHNRLYWYRQTLGQGPEFLTYFQNEAQLEKSRLLSDRFSAERPKGSFSTLEIQRTEQGDSAMYLCASSLRGEDNYGYTFGSGTRLTVV.